The entry below describes one TCR beta chain. The antigen is undetermined. Primers for the PCR totalled 60 Vbeta and 13 Jbeta. Produced via immunoSEQ multiplex PCR; TCRdb's table is partial and in-frame only. The sample holds about 170,000 clones, over 75% seen once. This entry is derived from a study of cytomegalovirus exposure and HLA in healthy donors. Study observations and caveats: For most TCR beta V segments, an earlier analysis put the productive rate at about 90% or about 30% of the time. Some TCR beta chains (164 of them) were listed as cytomegalovirus-associated.

V dropped 0 bases and J dropped 3 bases, with 12 bases sitting between them. The CDR3 is 15 amino acids. Germline-derived CDR1 and CDR2 are LGHNA and YSLEER. This clonotype was obtained from a woman between 45 and 60 years old in good health and CMV-seropositive. Sequencing was done on a sample of PBMCs. The chain joins TRBV4-3 to TRBJ2-7; no clear D. CDR3 sequence reads: CASSQDLAESYEQYF. CDR3 in DNA: TGCGCCAGCAGCCAAGATTTGGCAGAAAGCTACGAGCAGTACTTC.